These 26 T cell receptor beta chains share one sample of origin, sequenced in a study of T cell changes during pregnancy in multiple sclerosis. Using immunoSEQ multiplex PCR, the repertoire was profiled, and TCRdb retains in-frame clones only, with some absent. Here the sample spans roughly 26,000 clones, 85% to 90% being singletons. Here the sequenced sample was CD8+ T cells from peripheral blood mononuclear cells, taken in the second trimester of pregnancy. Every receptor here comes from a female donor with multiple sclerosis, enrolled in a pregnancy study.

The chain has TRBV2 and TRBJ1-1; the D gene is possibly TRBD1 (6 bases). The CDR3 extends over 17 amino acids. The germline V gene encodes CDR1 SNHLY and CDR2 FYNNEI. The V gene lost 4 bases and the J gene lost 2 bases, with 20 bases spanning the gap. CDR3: CASSASRPQGGNTEAFF. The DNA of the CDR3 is TGTGCCAGCAGTGCTTCTCGGCCACAGGGTGGAAACACTGAAGCTTTCTTT.

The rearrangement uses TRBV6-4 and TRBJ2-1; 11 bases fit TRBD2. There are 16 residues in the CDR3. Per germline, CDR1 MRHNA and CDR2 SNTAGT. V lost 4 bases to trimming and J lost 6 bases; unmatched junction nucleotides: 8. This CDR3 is CASSAIAGGPSNEQFF. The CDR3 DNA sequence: TGTGCCAGCAGTGCAATAGCGGGAGGGCCTTCCAATGAGCAGTTCTTC.

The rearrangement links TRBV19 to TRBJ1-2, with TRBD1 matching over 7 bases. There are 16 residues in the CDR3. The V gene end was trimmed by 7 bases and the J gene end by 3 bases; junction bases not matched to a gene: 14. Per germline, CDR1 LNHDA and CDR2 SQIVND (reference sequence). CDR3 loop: CASTTPPDREHYGYTF. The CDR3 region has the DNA TGTGCCAGTACAACCCCCCCCGACAGGGAGCACTATGGCTACACCTTC.

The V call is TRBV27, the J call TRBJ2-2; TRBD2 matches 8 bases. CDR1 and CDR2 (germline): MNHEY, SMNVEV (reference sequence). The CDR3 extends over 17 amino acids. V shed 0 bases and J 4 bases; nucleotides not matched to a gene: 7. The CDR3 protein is CASSLSKGLVRTGELFF. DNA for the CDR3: TGTGCCAGCAGTTTATCGAAGGGACTAGTACGCACCGGGGAGCTGTTTTTT.

CDR3 sequence: CASSFGVGGGTDTQYF. The CDR3 DNA reads TGTGCCAGCAGCTTTGGGGTGGGGGGGGGCACAGATACGCAGTATTTT. The gene calls are TRBV7-2 and TRBJ2-3, with 7 bases aligning to TRBD2. The germline gives CDR1 SGHTA, CDR2 FQGNSA. The CDR3 is 16 amino acids. With 3 bases clipped from V and 1 base from J, the junction kept 7 bases outside the gene matches. The full variable domain, completed using reference TRBV7-2 and TRBJ2-3, is GAGVSQSPSNKVTEKGKDVELRCDPISGHTALYWYRQSLGQGLEFLIYFQGNSAPDKSGLPSDRFSAERTGGSVSTLTIQRTQQEDSAVYLCASSFGVGGGTDTQYFGPGTRLTVL.

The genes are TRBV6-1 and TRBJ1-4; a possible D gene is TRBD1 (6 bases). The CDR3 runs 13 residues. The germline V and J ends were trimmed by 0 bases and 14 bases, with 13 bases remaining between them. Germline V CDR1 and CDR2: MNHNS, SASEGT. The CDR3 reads CASSEALGADLFF. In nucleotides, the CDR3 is TGTGCCAGCAGTGAAGCGTTGGGGGCGGACCTGTTTTTT.

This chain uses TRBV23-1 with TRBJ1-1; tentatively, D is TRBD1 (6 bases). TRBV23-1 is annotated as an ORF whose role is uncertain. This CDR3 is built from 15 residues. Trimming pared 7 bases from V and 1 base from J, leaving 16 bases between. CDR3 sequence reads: CASNIKRGQNTEAFF. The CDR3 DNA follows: TGCGCCAGCAATATAAAGCGGGGGCAGAACACTGAAGCTTTCTTT.

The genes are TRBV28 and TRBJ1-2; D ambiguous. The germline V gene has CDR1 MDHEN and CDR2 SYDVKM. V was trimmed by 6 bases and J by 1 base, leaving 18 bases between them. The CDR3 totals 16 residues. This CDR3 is CASSLALAFINYGYTF. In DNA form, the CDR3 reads TGTGCCAGCAGCTTAGCCCTGGCATTCATTAACTATGGCTACACCTTC.

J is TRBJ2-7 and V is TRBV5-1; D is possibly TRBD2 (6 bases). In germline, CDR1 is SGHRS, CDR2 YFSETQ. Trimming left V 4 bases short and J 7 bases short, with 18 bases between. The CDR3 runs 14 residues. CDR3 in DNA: TGCGCCAGCAGCCCCGGCAGCCATGCGGGGGAGCAGTACTTC. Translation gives CASSPGSHAGEQYF.

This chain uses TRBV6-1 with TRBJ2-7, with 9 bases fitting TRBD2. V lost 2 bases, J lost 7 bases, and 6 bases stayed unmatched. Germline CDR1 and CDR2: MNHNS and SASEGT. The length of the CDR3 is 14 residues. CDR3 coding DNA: TGTGCCAGCAGTGAAAGGATAGCGGGAGTTGAGCAGTACTTC. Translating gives CASSERIAGVEQYF.

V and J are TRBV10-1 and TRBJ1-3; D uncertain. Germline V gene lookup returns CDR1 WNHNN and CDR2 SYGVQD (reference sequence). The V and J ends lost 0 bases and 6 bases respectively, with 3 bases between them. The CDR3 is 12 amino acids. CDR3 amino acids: CASSESLNTIYF. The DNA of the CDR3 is TGCGCCAGCAGTGAGTCACTAAACACCATATATTTT.

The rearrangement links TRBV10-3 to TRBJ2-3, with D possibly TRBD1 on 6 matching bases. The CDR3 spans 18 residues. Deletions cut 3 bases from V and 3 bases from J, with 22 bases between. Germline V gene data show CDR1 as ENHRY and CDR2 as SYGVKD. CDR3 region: CAISDPEGLGHPTDTQYF. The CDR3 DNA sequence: TGTGCCATCAGTGACCCAGAGGGTTTGGGACACCCAACAGATACGCAGTATTTT.

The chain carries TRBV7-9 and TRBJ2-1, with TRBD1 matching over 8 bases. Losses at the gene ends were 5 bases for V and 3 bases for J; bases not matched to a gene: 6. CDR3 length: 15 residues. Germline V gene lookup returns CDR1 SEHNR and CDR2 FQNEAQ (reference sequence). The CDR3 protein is CASSPSGGRYNEQFF. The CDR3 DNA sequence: TGTGCCAGCAGCCCTTCAGGGGGCCGCTACAATGAGCAGTTCTTC. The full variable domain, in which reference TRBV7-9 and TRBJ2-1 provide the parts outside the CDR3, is DTGVSQNPRHKITKRGQNVTFRCDPISEHNRLYWYRQTLGQGPEFLTYFQNEAQLEKSRLLSDRFSAERPKGSFSTLEIQRTEQGDSAMYLCASSPSGGRYNEQFFGPGTRLTVL.

CDR3 sequence reads: CASSLLGANQPQHF. The CDR3 DNA reads as TGTGCCAGCAGCTTGCTAGGGGCCAATCAGCCCCAGCATTTT. J is TRBJ1-5 and V is TRBV5-4; TRBD1 is a possible D gene (5 bases). V was cut by 1 base and J by 3 bases, with 8 bases left in between. CDR3 size: 14 residues. Germline CDR1 is SGHNT and CDR2 is YYREEE (reference sequence).

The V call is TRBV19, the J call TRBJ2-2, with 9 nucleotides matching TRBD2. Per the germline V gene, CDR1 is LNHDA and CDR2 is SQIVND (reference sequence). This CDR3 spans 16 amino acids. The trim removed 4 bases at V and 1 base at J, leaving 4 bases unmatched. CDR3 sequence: CASSNRLAENTGELFF. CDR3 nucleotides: TGTGCCAGTAGTAACCGACTAGCGGAGAACACCGGGGAGCTGTTTTTT. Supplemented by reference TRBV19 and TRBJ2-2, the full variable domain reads DGGITQSPKYLFRKEGQNVTLSCEQNLNHDAMYWYRQDPGQGLRLIYYSQIVNDFQKGDIAEGYSVSREKKESFPLTVTSAQKNPTAFYLCASSNRLAENTGELFFGEGSRLTVL.

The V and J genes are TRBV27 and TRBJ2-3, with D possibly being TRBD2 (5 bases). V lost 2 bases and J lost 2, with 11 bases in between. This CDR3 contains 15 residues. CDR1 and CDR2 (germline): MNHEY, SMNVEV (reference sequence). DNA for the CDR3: TGTGCCAGCAGTTTAGGGCTAGCCCTCACAGATACGCAGTATTTT. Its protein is CASSLGLALTDTQYF.

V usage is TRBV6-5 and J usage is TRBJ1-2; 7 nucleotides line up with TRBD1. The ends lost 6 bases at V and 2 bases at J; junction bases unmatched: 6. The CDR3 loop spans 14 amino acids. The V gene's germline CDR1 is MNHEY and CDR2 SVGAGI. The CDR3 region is CASSSGGINYGYTF. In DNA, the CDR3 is TGTGCCAGCAGCTCAGGGGGGATAAACTATGGCTACACCTTC.

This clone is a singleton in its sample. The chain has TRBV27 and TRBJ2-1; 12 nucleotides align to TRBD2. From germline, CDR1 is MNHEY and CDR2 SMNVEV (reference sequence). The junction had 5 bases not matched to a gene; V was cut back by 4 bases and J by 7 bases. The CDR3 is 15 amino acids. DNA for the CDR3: TGTGCCAGCAGTTCGACTAGCGGGAGTCGGAATGAGCAGTTCTTC. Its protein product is CASSSTSGSRNEQFF.

CDR3 DNA: TGTGCCAGCAGCGGGGGACTAGCGATGACAGATACGCAGTATTTT. Its translation: CASSGGLAMTDTQYF. The gene calls are TRBV5-4 and TRBJ2-3; TRBD2 matches at 10 bases. Germline V lookup: CDR1 SGHNT, CDR2 YYREEE (reference sequence). The CDR3 extends over 15 amino acids. V lost 4 bases to trimming and J lost 3 bases; unmatched junction nucleotides: 5.

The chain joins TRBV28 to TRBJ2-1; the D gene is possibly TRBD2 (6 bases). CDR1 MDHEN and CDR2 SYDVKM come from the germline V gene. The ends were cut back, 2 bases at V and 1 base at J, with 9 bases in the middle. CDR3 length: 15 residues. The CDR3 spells CASSLTAGSYNEQFF. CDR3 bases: TGTGCCAGCAGTTTAACGGCGGGATCCTACAATGAGCAGTTCTTC.

CDR3 loop: CASSVGQDLLYEQYF. CDR3 coding DNA: TGTGCCAGCAGCGTCGGACAGGACCTACTTTACGAGCAGTACTTC. This sequence joins TRBV9 and TRBJ2-7, with 7 bases matching TRBD1. The J segment lost 4 bases and the V segment lost 2 bases, leaving 9 bases of the junction unmatched. The CDR3 has 15 amino acids. Germline V gives CDR1 SGDLS, CDR2 YYNGEE. Looking up the rest from reference TRBV9 and TRBJ2-7 gives the full variable domain: DSGVTQTPKHLITATGQRVTLRCSPRSGDLSVYWYQQSLDQGLQFLIQYYNGEERAKGNILERFSAQQFPDLHSELNLSSLELGDSALYFCASSVGQDLLYEQYFGPGTRLTVT.

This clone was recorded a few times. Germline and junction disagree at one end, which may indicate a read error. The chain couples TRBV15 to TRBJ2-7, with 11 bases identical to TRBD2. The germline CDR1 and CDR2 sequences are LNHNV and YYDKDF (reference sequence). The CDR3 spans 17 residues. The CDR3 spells CATSTDRLAGGSHEQYF. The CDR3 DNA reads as TGTGCCACCAGCACAGACCGGCTAGCGGGGGGCTCCCACGAGCAGTACTTC.

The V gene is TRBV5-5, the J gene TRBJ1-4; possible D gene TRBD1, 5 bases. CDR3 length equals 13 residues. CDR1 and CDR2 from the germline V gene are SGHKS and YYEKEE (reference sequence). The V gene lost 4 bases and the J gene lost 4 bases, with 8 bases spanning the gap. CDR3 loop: CASSVTVNEKLFF. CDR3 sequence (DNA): TGTGCCAGCAGCGTGACAGTTAATGAAAAACTGTTTTTT.

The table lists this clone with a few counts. The CDR3 region has the DNA TGTGCCAGCAGCTTACTCGGGACACTTACCGGGGAGCTGTTTTTT. It specifies CASSLLGTLTGELFF. The rearrangement links TRBV7-8 to TRBJ2-2; perhaps TRBD1 as D (6 bases). The germline V and J ends were trimmed by 2 bases and 5 bases, with 12 bases remaining between them. This CDR3 has 15 amino acids. Germline CDR1 reads SGHVS; CDR2 reads FQNEAQ.

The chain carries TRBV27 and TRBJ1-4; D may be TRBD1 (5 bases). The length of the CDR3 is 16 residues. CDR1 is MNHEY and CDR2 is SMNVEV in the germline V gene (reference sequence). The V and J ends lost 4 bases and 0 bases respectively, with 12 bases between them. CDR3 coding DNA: TGTGCCAGCAGTTCACAGGTGGGATCAACTAATGAAAAACTGTTTTTT. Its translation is CASSSQVGSTNEKLFF.

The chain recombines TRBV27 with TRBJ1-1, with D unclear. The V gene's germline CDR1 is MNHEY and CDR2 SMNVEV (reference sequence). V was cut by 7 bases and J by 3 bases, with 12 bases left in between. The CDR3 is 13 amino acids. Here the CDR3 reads CASIGSRDTEAFF. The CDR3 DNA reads TGTGCCAGCATCGGTTCGAGGGACACTGAAGCTTTCTTT.